Here is one T cell receptor (beta chain) with its context. Its specificity is not known. These data are taken from a study of blood T cells in healthy people across ages. CDR3 length: 15 amino acids. Germline V gives CDR1 SGHTA, CDR2 FQGNSA. The V and J ends lost 4 bases and 6 bases, in that order; junction bases with no gene match: 6. Study results and caveats: Shifts in expanded clonotypes may have been confounded by donor CMV status, which was unknown.

Next came a second PCR, run for about 7 to 12 cycles, which used a sample-barcoded 5' primer along with a J-beta primer mix. Individual samples furnished no less than 3 million CDR3-containing paired-end reads apiece. TCRdb used MiXCR to reprocess the 5' RACE reads, holding one entry per CDR3 protein. This table holds roughly 800,000 distinct CDR3 sequences, about 25% found once. The sample also formed part of further work on T cells of mothers and their children. From that paper: The people who donated were three healthy Caucasian mothers and their six children. None of the identified T cell clones proved to be persistent microchimeric clones.

Sequenced input: blood. The clonotype comes from a boy aged 10-17 years in good health. The chain links TRBV7-2 to TRBJ2-1; the match to TRBD1 covers 10 bases. For the CDR3, the DNA is TGTGCCAGCAGCTGGGGACAGGGGACGGGCAATGAGCAGTTCTTC. Protein: CASSWGQGTGNEQFF.